The source of this T cell receptor beta chain is a study of blood T cell repertoires in COVID-19. Authors' processing steps: Amplification from reference gene primers served as the basis for estimated nucleated cell counts. Only in-frame clones appear in the TCRdb table, and some are missing; sequencing was by immunoSEQ multiplex PCR. The V and J calls and clone size were taken over from that table, and D and trimming were inferred from the DNA. The top ten hold around 2.3% of the sample, which has fewer than 300,000 clones, 85% seen once. The cohort comprised adults aged about 18 to 90 years residing in 20 to 30 US areas. Cohort assignment relied on participant-reported clinical history. All recovered Cohort 3 donors got two negative PCRs, got clearance, or saw symptom resolution. Germline CDR1 and CDR2: SGHNT and YYREEE (reference sequence). The J segment lost 14 bases and the V segment lost 3 bases, leaving 26 bases of the junction unmatched. This CDR3 spans 20 amino acids.

The chain recombines TRBV5-4 with TRBJ1-6; 10 positions agree with TRBD1. Sequenced: PBMCs or T cells enriched from blood (not recorded which). The clonotype was recovered from a woman in her fifties or sixties who had recovered from COVID-19. CDR3 amino acids: CASSSGDRGSHGLTAATLHF. The CDR3 DNA reads as TGTGCCAGCAGCTCGGGGGACAGGGGATCCCATGGCTTAACGGCGGCGACCCTCCACTTT.